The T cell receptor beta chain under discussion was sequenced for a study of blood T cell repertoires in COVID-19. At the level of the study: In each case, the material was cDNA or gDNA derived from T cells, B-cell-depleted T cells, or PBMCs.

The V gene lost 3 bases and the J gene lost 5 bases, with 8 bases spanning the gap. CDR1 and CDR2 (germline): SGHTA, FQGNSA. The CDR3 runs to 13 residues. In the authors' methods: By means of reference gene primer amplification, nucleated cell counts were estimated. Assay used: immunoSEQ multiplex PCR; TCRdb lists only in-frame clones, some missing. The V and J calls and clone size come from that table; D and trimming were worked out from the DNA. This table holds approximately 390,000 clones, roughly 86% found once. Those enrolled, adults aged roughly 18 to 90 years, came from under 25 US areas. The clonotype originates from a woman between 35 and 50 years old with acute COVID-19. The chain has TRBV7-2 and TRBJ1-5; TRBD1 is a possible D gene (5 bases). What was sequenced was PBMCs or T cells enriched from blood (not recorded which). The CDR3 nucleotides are TGTGCCAGCAGCTTGGGACTAGATCAGCCCCAGCATTTT. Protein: CASSLGLDQPQHF.